The 15 T cell receptor beta chains in this list originate from one sample, sequenced in a study of beta chain features in type 1 diabetes (dated by TCRdb to the late 2010s). Library preparation used the immunoSEQ multiplex PCR assay. The entire amount of isolated RNA was reverse transcribed using the High Capacity cDNA Reverse Transcription Kit, so the sequenced TCRB transcripts were expressed ones. TCRdb provides this immuneACCESS table in a form limited to in-frame rearrangements. Some clones are lacking; in checked studies, under half of them reflect an unresolved V gene, and why the rest are absent is not known. This sample is represented by more than 140,000 clones; about 9.7% of them were singletons. The ten largest clones add up to around 0.65% of the sample. The sequencing sample was made of central memory CD4+ T cells from blood. The receptors here all came from a middle-aged woman in good health.

The rearrangement joins TRBV4-1 to TRBJ1-2; D is possibly TRBD1 (5 bases). Trimming removed 1 base from V and 0 bases from J, with 9 bases in between. This CDR3 region has 15 residues. CDR1 is MGHRA, CDR2 YSYEKL, per germline. CDR3 sequence: CASSQGTYANYGYTF. DNA for the CDR3: TGCGCCAGCAGCCAAGGGACATACGCTAACTATGGCTACACCTTC.

This clone has a handful of counts. The chain employs TRBV15 and TRBJ1-2, with TRBD1 matching 8 bases. This CDR3 comprises 13 residues. The J segment lost 4 bases and the V segment lost 9 bases, leaving 7 bases of the junction unmatched. The germline gives CDR1 LNHNV, CDR2 YYDKDF (reference sequence). CDR3: CATEGGQGYGYTF. In nucleotides, the CDR3 is TGTGCCACAGAGGGAGGACAGGGCTATGGCTACACCTTC.

The V call is TRBV7-9, the J call TRBJ2-3; D perhaps matches TRBD2 (7 bases). Germline-derived CDR1 and CDR2 are SEHNR and FQNEAQ (reference sequence). With 5 bases removed from V and 7 bases from J, the gap between germline ends came to 19 bases. This CDR3 has 15 residues. CDR3 DNA sequence: TGTGCCAGCAGCCCGGGGGGCTCTGCCGCGAATACGCAGTATTTT. Translating it yields CASSPGGSAANTQYF.

The rearrangement joins TRBV5-1 to TRBJ2-2; 7 positions match TRBD1. The CDR3 is 14 amino acids. V lost 5 bases to trimming and J lost 4 bases; unmatched junction nucleotides: 5. Germline CDR1 reads SGHRS; CDR2 reads YFSETQ. CDR3 coding DNA: TGCGCCAGCAGTCGGGACAGCAGCACCGGGGAGCTGTTTTTT. Its protein is CASSRDSSTGELFF.

This clone was counted a few times. V usage is TRBV7-2 and J usage is TRBJ2-1; 10 bases match TRBD1. Germline CDR1 and CDR2: SGHTA and FQGNSA. V lost 2 bases, J lost 9 bases, and 16 bases stayed unmatched. This CDR3 contains 18 residues. In DNA form, the CDR3 reads TGTGCCAGCAGCTTATCCGCCTACCCGGGACAGGGGAGAAGTGAGCAGTTCTTC. Its translation is CASSLSAYPGQGRSEQFF. Together with reference TRBV7-2 and TRBJ2-1, the CDR3 gives the full variable domain: GAGVSQSPSNKVTEKGKDVELRCDPISGHTALYWYRQSLGQGLEFLIYFQGNSAPDKSGLPSDRFSAERTGGSVSTLTIQRTQQEDSAVYLCASSLSAYPGQGRSEQFFGPGTRLTVL.

V is TRBV7-6 and J is TRBJ2-5; 9 bases line up with TRBD1. Germline V CDR1 and CDR2: SGHVS, FNYEAQ. V was clipped by 0 bases and J by 5 bases; unmatched bases: 4. The CDR3 extends over 15 amino acids. CDR3: CASSLASDRGETQYF. CDR3 coding DNA: TGTGCCAGCAGCTTAGCGAGCGACAGGGGGGAGACCCAGTACTTC. The whole variable domain, remainder taken from reference TRBV7-6 and TRBJ2-5, is GAGVSQSPRYKVTKRGQDVALRCDPISGHVSLYWYRQALGQGPEFLTYFNYEAQQDKSGLPNDRFSAERPEGSISTLTIQRTEQRDSAMYRCASSLASDRGETQYFGPGTRLLVL.

The CDR3 nucleotides are TGTGCCAGCAGCATGGACAGTGACTATGGCTACACCTTC. It encodes CASSMDSDYGYTF. V gene TRBV6-5 combines with J gene TRBJ1-2, with TRBD1 as a possible D gene (6 bases). Germline V gives CDR1 MNHEY, CDR2 SVGAGI. With 6 bases removed from V and 3 bases from J, the gap between germline ends came to 11 bases. The CDR3 is made up of 13 amino acids.

J is TRBJ1-5 and V is TRBV7-2; 11 positions match TRBD1. Germline V gives CDR1 SGHTA, CDR2 FQGNSA. CDR3 size: 16 residues. Unmatched junction bases numbered 8, after V lost 6 bases and J lost 4 bases. In DNA form, the CDR3 reads TGTGCCAGCAGACCTGGACAGGGGGCGAAAAATCAGCCCCAGCATTTT. Translation gives CASRPGQGAKNQPQHF. The entire variable domain, with the rest obtained from reference TRBV7-2 and TRBJ1-5, is as follows: GAGVSQSPSNKVTEKGKDVELRCDPISGHTALYWYRQSLGQGLEFLIYFQGNSAPDKSGLPSDRFSAERTGGSVSTLTIQRTQQEDSAVYLCASRPGQGAKNQPQHFGDGTRLSIL.

The chain is built from TRBV11-2 and TRBJ2-6; TRBD2 agrees at 8 bases. The CDR3 runs 16 residues. Unmatched junction bases numbered 2, after V lost 4 bases and J lost 0 bases. Germline CDR1 reads SGHAT; CDR2 reads FQNNGV. Written as DNA, the CDR3 is TGTGCCAGCAGCTCACGGGGGGGCTCTGGGGCCAACGTCCTGACTTTC. Its protein is CASSSRGGSGANVLTF. The whole variable domain, remainder taken from reference TRBV11-2 and TRBJ2-6, is EAGVAQSPRYKIIEKRQSVAFWCNPISGHATLYWYQQILGQGPKLLIQFQNNGVVDDSQLPKDRFSAERLKGVDSTLKIQPAKLEDSAVYLCASSSRGGSGANVLTFGAGSRLTVL.

This clone came up a few times. The J gene is TRBJ1-2, the V gene TRBV5-1; maybe TRBD1 (6 bases). The V end lost 4 bases, the J end lost 7 bases, and 17 bases lay between the germline ends. From germline, CDR1 is SGHRS and CDR2 YFSETQ. The CDR3 totals 14 residues. For the CDR3, the DNA is TGCGCCAGCAGCGAAGCGCGACAGGCCGGTGGCTACACCTTC. Its protein product is CASSEARQAGGYTF.

This clone was counted only a few times. The gene calls are TRBV9 and TRBJ2-3, with TRBD2 matching over 7 bases. The J segment lost 4 bases and the V segment lost 4 bases, leaving 12 bases of the junction unmatched. CDR1 and CDR2 from the germline V gene are SGDLS and YYNGEE. This CDR3 region has 16 residues. The CDR3 bases are TGTGCCAGCAGCTCTCCTCCGGGGGGTGGAGCAGATACGCAGTATTTT. As protein: CASSSPPGGGADTQYF.

This clone was detected only a few times. The chain is built from TRBV29-1 and TRBJ1-5; 7 nucleotides line up with TRBD1. This CDR3 is built from 15 residues. CDR1 SQVTM and CDR2 ANQGSEA come from the germline V gene. V trimming: 7 bases; J trimming: 0 bases; junction bases outside the gene matches: 9. The CDR3 coding sequence is TGCAGCGCATCTCTACAGGGGAATAGCAATCAGCCCCAGCATTTT. Protein product: CSASLQGNSNQPQHF.

This clone was seen only a few times. The rearrangement links TRBV20-1 to TRBJ1-1; no clear D gene. This CDR3 region has 11 residues. The V end lost 3 bases, the J end lost 7 bases, and 9 bases lay between the germline ends. The germline CDR1 and CDR2 sequences are DFQATT and SNEGSKA (reference sequence). CDR3 nucleotide sequence: TGCAGTGCTAGGCCCCGGGGTGAAGCTTTCTTT. This codes for CSARPRGEAFF.

The V gene is TRBV6-5, the J gene TRBJ1-2, with a weak D call TRBD1 (5 bases). Germline CDR1 and CDR2: MNHEY and SVGAGI. Trimming removed 6 bases from V and 7 bases from J, with 12 bases in between. CDR3 length: 12 residues. CDR3 residues: CASRRTGGGYTF. For the CDR3, the DNA is TGTGCCAGCAGGCGAACGGGGGGTGGCTACACCTTC.

This clone has only a few counts. The chain employs TRBV5-1 and TRBJ1-2, with D hard to call. The CDR3 is made up of 14 amino acids. V was trimmed by 0 bases and J by 1 base, leaving 7 bases between them. Germline CDR1 reads SGHRS; CDR2 reads YFSETQ. CDR3 coding DNA: TGCGCCAGCAGCTTGGACAGCCGTAACTATGGCTACACCTTC. Protein sequence: CASSLDSRNYGYTF.